This entry lists 19 T cell receptor beta chains sequenced from one sample in a study of OX40 agonist ivuxolimab in advanced cancers. The library was produced with the immunoSEQ multiplex PCR assay. In TCRdb, the immuneACCESS table is reduced to in-frame sequences with V and J assigned. These tables do not hold every clone; where another copy was compared, an unresolved V gene accounts for under half, and the others remain unexplained. This sample is represented by about 86,000 clones; around nine tenths of them were singletons. Of the sample, less than 1.5% falls within the top ten clones. Sequencing was performed on CD4+ or CD8+ T cells sorted from blood, taken in a trial of the OX40 agonist ivuxolimab. These receptors all come from an adult with an advanced solid tumor such as melanoma, head and neck, liver or kidney cancer.

This clone was seen a single time. V usage is TRBV28 and J usage is TRBJ2-3; no clear D gene. V gave up 5 bases and J gave up 3 bases, with 12 bases separating them. Germline CDR1 reads MDHEN; CDR2 reads SYDVKM. The CDR3 has 14 residues. DNA for the CDR3: TGTGCCAGCAGTCCGCGTGTGGGTACAGATACGCAGTATTTT. Translated: CASSPRVGTDTQYF.

The gene calls are TRBV7-3 and TRBJ2-5; 7 nucleotides align to TRBD1. Germline loops: CDR1 SGHTA, CDR2 FQGTGA. The ends lost 5 bases at V and 7 bases at J; junction bases unmatched: 10. The CDR3 consists of 14 residues. In DNA, the CDR3 is TGTGCCAGCAGCCCCGAGGGGGCCCCGGGGACCCAGTACTTC. Its translation is CASSPEGAPGTQYF.

This clone was observed a single time. This rearrangement joins TRBV6-1 to TRBJ1-2, with D uncertain. The CDR3 runs to 13 residues. Germline V gene sequence: CDR1 MNHNS, CDR2 SASEGT. V lost 1 base and J lost 6, with 9 bases in between. The CDR3 DNA is TGTGCCAGCAGTGAAGGGTGGATTCATGGCTACACCTTC. It codes for CASSEGWIHGYTF.

This clone has more than one count but fewer than ten. The chain recombines TRBV30 with TRBJ1-1; tentative D call: TRBD1 (5 bases). From germline, CDR1 is GTSNPN and CDR2 SVGIG (reference sequence). CDR3 length: 13 amino acids. Trimming shortened V by 5 bases and J by 5 bases, and 15 bases separated the two germline ends. The DNA of the CDR3 is TGTGCCTGGGGGAAGGGACCAGTGACTGAAGCTTTCTTT. As protein: CAWGKGPVTEAFF. Filled out from reference TRBV30 and TRBJ1-1, the complete variable domain reads SQTIHQWPATLVQPVGSPLSLECTVEGTSNPNLYWYRQAAGRGLQLLFYSVGIGQISSEVPQNLSASRPQDRQFILSSKKLLLSDSGFYLCAWGKGPVTEAFFGQGTRLTVV.

A few counts support this clone. The V call is TRBV5-1, the J call TRBJ1-4, with D tentatively TRBD1 (6 bases). This CDR3 region has 18 residues. Germline V gene lookup returns CDR1 SGHRS and CDR2 YFSETQ. V lost 3 bases and J lost 2, with 20 bases in between. CDR3 DNA: TGCGCCAGCAGCTCCTCTCCGGGGGGCGTTACCACTAATGAAAAACTGTTTTTT. It codes for CASSSSPGGVTTNEKLFF.

This clone appeared a single time. The gene calls are TRBV25-1 and TRBJ2-7; 11 positions match TRBD2. The germline CDR1 and CDR2 sequences are MGHDK and SYGVNS. The CDR3 contains 15 residues. After removal of 4 bases from V and 5 bases from J, the junction contained 7 bases not matched to a gene. The CDR3 nucleotides read TGTGCCAGCAGTGGAATAGGACTAGCGGGCGACGAGCAGTACTTC. Its translation is CASSGIGLAGDEQYF.

This clone was counted between two and nine times. The chain carries TRBV15 and TRBJ1-1; unclear D gene. CDR1 is LNHNV and CDR2 is YYDKDF in the germline V gene (reference sequence). This CDR3 region has 15 residues. The V and J ends lost 0 bases and 4 bases respectively, with 12 bases between them. The CDR3 here is CATSRDPRGSTEAFF. The CDR3 DNA sequence: TGTGCCACCAGCAGAGATCCCCGAGGGAGCACTGAAGCTTTCTTT.

The rearrangement links TRBV11-3 to TRBJ2-3; D is unclear. With 5 bases removed from V and 9 bases from J, the gap between germline ends came to 9 bases. This CDR3 is 11 amino acids long. Germline V lookup: CDR1 SGHNT, CDR2 YENEEA. CDR3: CASSPKRTQYF. CDR3 bases: TGTGCCAGCAGCCCCAAGAGGACGCAGTATTTT.

The genes are TRBV7-6 and TRBJ2-2, with D uncertain. CDR1 SGHVS and CDR2 FNYEAQ come from the germline V gene. The CDR3 consists of 15 residues. Trimming removed 1 base from V and 6 bases from J, with 12 bases in between. The CDR3 region is CASSLDYRSAGELFF. For the CDR3, the DNA is TGTGCCAGCAGCTTAGATTACAGATCGGCCGGGGAGCTGTTTTTT.

The chain is built from TRBV5-1 and TRBJ2-1; tentative D call: TRBD1 (7 bases). Trimming left V 4 bases short and J 3 bases short, with 14 bases between. The CDR3 contains 15 residues. Germline V gene lookup returns CDR1 SGHRS and CDR2 YFSETQ. The CDR3, as DNA: TGCGCCAGCAGCCCGGGCGGGACAGTCTACAATGAGCAGTTCTTC. It yields the protein CASSPGGTVYNEQFF.

CDR3 residues: CASSLRTDYYGYTF. The CDR3 DNA reads as TGTGCCAGCAGCCTCCGGACAGACTATTATGGCTACACCTTC. The chain combines TRBV9 with TRBJ1-2; D perhaps matches TRBD1 (6 bases). This CDR3 spans 14 amino acids. Between the trimmed V and J ends, which lost 4 bases and 5 bases, there was a span of 15 bases. Germline lookup yields CDR1 SGDLS and CDR2 YYNGEE.

The J gene is TRBJ2-5, the V gene TRBV5-1; 8 nucleotides align to TRBD2. The DNA end is more similar to TRBJ2-7, so the J call may be wrong. CDR1 SGHRS and CDR2 YFSETQ come from the germline V gene. CDR3 length: 16 residues. CDR3 protein: CASSPGGTGRNYEQYF. The CDR3 DNA follows: TGCGCCAGCAGCCCGGGGGGGACGGGGAGGAACTACGAGCAGTACTTC.

The chain has TRBV6-1 and TRBJ1-6; tentatively, D is TRBD1 (5 bases). The CDR3 runs to 18 residues. V was shortened by 4 bases and J by 7 bases, with 23 bases between the two germline ends. CDR1 MNHNS and CDR2 SASEGT come from the germline V gene. CDR3 protein: CASSATDGNRIRNSPLHF. The CDR3 nucleotides read TGTGCCAGCAGTGCCACCGATGGTAACAGGATAAGAAATTCACCCCTCCACTTT.

The chain employs TRBV27 and TRBJ2-5; no firm D call. Trimming left V 5 bases short and J 1 base short, with 8 bases between. This CDR3 comprises 13 residues. Germline V CDR1 and CDR2: MNHEY, SMNVEV (reference sequence). In DNA form, the CDR3 reads TGTGCCAGCAGTCCTTGGTCCCAAGAGACCCAGTACTTC. This encodes CASSPWSQETQYF.

The J gene is TRBJ2-1, the V gene TRBV6-6; possible D gene TRBD2, 6 bases. Trimming stripped 5 bases from V and 0 bases from J, with 11 bases between. This CDR3 has 15 amino acids. CDR1 is MNHNY, CDR2 SVGAGI, per germline (reference sequence). The CDR3 reads CASSGAGTSYNEQFF. CDR3 in DNA: TGTGCCAGCAGTGGTGCGGGGACCTCCTACAATGAGCAGTTCTTC.

V is TRBV18 and J is TRBJ2-5; 7 bases line up with TRBD2. After removal of 6 bases from V and 1 base from J, the junction contained 5 bases not matched to a gene. Germline CDR1 KGHSH, CDR2 LQKENI. This CDR3 has 14 residues. The CDR3 here is CASSGGLVQETQYF. CDR3 in DNA: TGTGCCAGCTCTGGCGGACTAGTCCAAGAGACCCAGTACTTC.

This clone was seen only a few times. The chain couples TRBV6-5 to TRBJ1-5; D perhaps matches TRBD1 (5 bases). Trimming removed 4 bases from V and 6 bases from J, with 13 bases in between. The CDR3 consists of 14 residues. The V gene's germline CDR1 is MNHEY and CDR2 SVGAGI. CDR3 coding DNA: TGTGCCAGCAGTTTGTCGGGGCTTGGTCAGCCCCAGCATTTT. Translating it yields CASSLSGLGQPQHF.

V gene TRBV28 combines with J gene TRBJ1-2; 7 nucleotides line up with TRBD1. CDR1 and CDR2 from the germline V gene are MDHEN and SYDVKM. This CDR3 contains 13 residues. After removal of 3 bases from V and 5 bases from J, the junction contained 3 bases not matched to a gene. The CDR3 DNA sequence: TGTGCCAGCAGTTTGCCGGGACAGTATGGCTACACCTTC. Amino acids: CASSLPGQYGYTF.

The chain joins TRBV9 to TRBJ1-3; D may be TRBD1 (5 bases). The CDR3 has 16 amino acids. Germline-derived CDR1 and CDR2 are SGDLS and YYNGEE. V lost 0 bases and J 4 bases, leaving 14 bases between the germline ends. CDR3 nucleotide sequence: TGTGCCAGCAGCGTAGCTGCGGAGGGGTGGGGAAACACCATATATTTT. Encoded protein: CASSVAAEGWGNTIYF.